Presented here are 13 T cell receptor beta chains from one specimen sequenced in a study of control samples from healthy donors and cancer patients (dated by TCRdb to between 2020 and 2021). Library preparation was by the immunoSEQ multiplex PCR assay. TCRdb carries this immuneACCESS record with in-frame sequences only. Its versions omit some clonotypes, under half of them owing to an unresolved V gene in the studies checked, with the rest unexplained. In this sample the table shows around 94,000 clones, 90% of which occur a single time. Jointly, the top ten make up less than 4.5% of the sample. The sequenced sample consisted of blood. These receptors all stem from a woman younger than 35 in good health.

This clone has only a few counts. This chain connects TRBV10-3 to TRBJ1-1; TRBD1 aligns across 9 bases. The CDR3 length is 15 residues. Germline assignment: CDR1 ENHRY and CDR2 SYGVKD. J gave up 10 bases and V 0 bases, and 9 bases lay outside the gene matches. CDR3 region: CAISESTGGDPAAFF. The CDR3 coding sequence is TGTGCCATCAGTGAGTCGACAGGGGGTGATCCCGCAGCTTTCTTT.

This clone was recorded a few times. This sequence joins TRBV2 and TRBJ1-2; 9 bases map to TRBD1. The CDR3 totals 15 residues. V dropped 5 bases and J dropped 4; count of bases not matched to a gene: 8. Germline V gene sequence: CDR1 SNHLY, CDR2 FYNNEI. The CDR3 region is CASSYGGQGLYGYTF. The CDR3 DNA sequence: TGTGCCAGCAGTTACGGGGGACAGGGCCTCTATGGCTACACCTTC. Together with reference TRBV2 and TRBJ1-2, the CDR3 gives the full variable domain: EPEVTQTPSHQVTQMGQEVILRCVPISNHLYFYWYRQILGQKVEFLVSFYNNEISEKSEIFDDQFSVERPDGSNFTLKIRSTKLEDSAMYFCASSYGGQGLYGYTFGSGTRLTVV.

The chain employs TRBV7-9 and TRBJ1-1; D call uncertain. The CDR3 is 14 amino acids. Germline V gives CDR1 SEHNR, CDR2 FQNEAQ (reference sequence). Trimming pared 0 bases from V and 7 bases from J, leaving 12 bases between. The CDR3 DNA is TGTGCCAGCAGCTTAGCGCTCCGGGCCCTTGAAGCTTTCTTT. Translating gives CASSLALRALEAFF.

J is TRBJ2-3 and V is TRBV7-2; possible D gene TRBD2, 7 bases. The germline V gene encodes CDR1 SGHTA and CDR2 FQGNSA. This CDR3 comprises 14 residues. The V gene lost 5 bases and the J gene lost 4 bases, with 13 bases spanning the gap. The CDR3 DNA is TGTGCCAGCAGCGGCCCGGGGGGCGCAGATACGCAGTATTTT. It translates to CASSGPGGADTQYF.

This clone was recorded once. J is TRBJ2-6 and V is TRBV5-8; the D is unclear. The V and J ends lost 4 bases and 4 bases respectively, with 12 bases between them. The CDR3 totals 15 residues. Germline CDR1 reads SGHTS; CDR2 reads YDEGEE. CDR3 coding DNA: TGTGCCAGCAGCACCGACATTCCAGGGGCCAACGTCCTGACTTTC. This translates into CASSTDIPGANVLTF.

This clone was observed a single time. The chain joins TRBV5-5 to TRBJ1-1; D might be TRBD1 (5 bases). V was cut by 4 bases and J by 2 bases, with 21 bases left in between. The CDR3 sequence is 17 residues long. Germline CDR1 is SGHKS and CDR2 is YYEKEE (reference sequence). CDR3 coding DNA: TGTGCCAGCAGCCTAACAGGAACGTCCCCCACAAACACTGAAGCTTTCTTT. It is translated as CASSLTGTSPTNTEAFF.

This chain joins TRBV6-2 or TRBV6-3 and TRBJ1-2; D gene ambiguous. Germline-derived CDR1 and CDR2 are MNHEY and SVGEGT. The CDR3 loop spans 12 amino acids. The germline V and J ends were trimmed by 5 bases and 7 bases, with 11 bases remaining between them. This chain's CDR3 is CASSQGFFGYTF. Here the CDR3 DNA reads TGTGCCAGCAGTCAAGGGTTCTTTGGCTACACCTTC.

This clone was seen once. The rearrangement links TRBV3-1 (or the pseudogene TRBV3-2) to TRBJ2-7; the match to TRBD1 covers 7 bases. Germline CDR1 reads LGHDT; CDR2 reads YNNKEL (reference sequence). CDR3 length: 14 amino acids. The V and J ends lost 4 bases and 2 bases, in that order; junction bases with no gene match: 5. The CDR3 loop is CASSPRTGPYEQYF. CDR3 nucleotide sequence: TGTGCCAGCAGCCCCCGGACAGGACCCTACGAGCAGTACTTC.

A few counts support this clone. The chain couples TRBV12-5 to TRBJ1-2; a possible D gene is TRBD1 (6 bases). The CDR3 length is 20 residues. Looked up from germline, CDR1 is LGHNT and CDR2 is FRNRAP. Trimming removed 5 bases at V and 0 bases at J, with 28 bases between. The CDR3, as DNA: TGTGCTAGTGGTCCGATGGTTAGTCGGGACACCAAAGAATCTAACTATGGCTACACCTTC. It is translated as CASGPMVSRDTKESNYGYTF.

This chain connects TRBV12-5 to TRBJ1-2; D perhaps matches TRBD1 (5 bases). This CDR3 has 15 residues. CDR1 is LGHNT, CDR2 FRNRAP, per germline. Trimming cost V 5 bases and J 7 bases, with 20 bases left between them. The DNA of the CDR3 is TGTGCTAGTGGTCTCTCCTTGGGGCATGAGACTGGCTACACCTTC. It specifies CASGLSLGHETGYTF.

This clone was seen a single time. The chain employs TRBV29-1 and TRBJ2-3, with TRBD1 matching 9 bases. V shed 5 bases and J 6 bases; nucleotides not matched to a gene: 9. Germline V CDR1 and CDR2: SQVTM, ANQGSEA. This CDR3 has 14 residues. CDR3 DNA sequence: TGCAGCGTTTCTGGGGACAGGGTTATGGATACGCAGTATTTT. It codes for CSVSGDRVMDTQYF.

V gene TRBV19 combines with J gene TRBJ1-1, with D possibly matching TRBD1 (6 bases). Per germline, CDR1 LNHDA and CDR2 SQIVND (reference sequence). This CDR3 comprises 14 residues. V was shortened by 0 bases and J by 5 bases, with 10 bases between the two germline ends. In DNA form, the CDR3 reads TGTGCCAGTAGTATAGATAGGGGGAATACTGAAGCTTTCTTT. This gives the protein CASSIDRGNTEAFF.

The chain combines TRBV9 with TRBJ1-2, with 7 bases lining up with TRBD1. CDR3 length: 15 residues. Trimming took 0 bases from V and 4 from J; bases not matched to a gene: 6. Per germline, CDR1 SGDLS and CDR2 YYNGEE. Here the CDR3 reads CASSVGQGGTYGYTF. For the CDR3, the DNA is TGTGCCAGCAGCGTAGGACAGGGCGGGACCTATGGCTACACCTTC.